This TCR beta chain was retrieved from a study of cytomegalovirus exposure and HLA in healthy donors. Here immunoSEQ multiplex PCR was the method, and the copy in TCRdb shows in-frame clones only, minus some. The sample yields 250,000 or so clones, approximately 87% seen once. The CDR3 is 11 residues long. Trimming removed 8 bases from V and 6 bases from J, with 14 bases in between. Germline V gene data show CDR1 as SQVTM and CDR2 as ANQGSEA. This receptor was obtained from a man between 18 and 35 years old in good health and CMV-seronegative. Material: PBMCs. The chain joins TRBV29-1 to TRBJ2-7; possible D gene TRBD1, 6 bases. Written as DNA, the CDR3 is TGCAGCTCGTCACAGGGTCGCGAGCAGTACTTC. Amino acid sequence: CSSSQGREQYF.